Reported below is one TCR beta chain. Produced via immunoSEQ multiplex PCR; TCRdb's table is partial and in-frame only. Counted here are 30,000 or so clones, more than 75% occurring once; the ten biggest clones make up around 8%. This record comes from a study of T cell changes during pregnancy in multiple sclerosis. Germline CDR1 reads SNHLY; CDR2 reads FYNNEI. The CDR3 spans 15 residues. V shed 6 bases, J shed 6 bases, and the junction held 9 bases outside the gene matches. This rearrangement joins TRBV2 to TRBJ2-3; 10 positions agree with TRBD2. The specimen comprised CD8+ T cells from peripheral blood mononuclear cells, sampled after pregnancy. The clonotype originates from a female donor with multiple sclerosis, enrolled in a pregnancy study. As DNA, the CDR3 is TGTGCCAGCAGCGCCGGGACTAGCGCAACGGATACGCAGTATTTT. Amino acid sequence: CASSAGTSATDTQYF.